This TCR beta chain was found in a study of control samples from healthy donors and cancer patients. Germline values: CDR1 MNHEY, CDR2 SVGAGI. There are 14 residues in the CDR3. The V and J ends lost 4 bases and 0 bases respectively, with 7 bases between them. The method was immunoSEQ multiplex PCR; TCRdb's version includes in-frame clones alone and lacks a portion of them. The repertoire holds about 160,000 clones, 85% to 90% seen once, with about 11% in the top ten. The clonotype comes from a man aged 30 to 39 in good health. The sequenced sample consisted of blood. This chain links TRBV6-5 with TRBJ1-3, with D hard to call. CDR3 in amino acids: CASSSLLSGNTIYF. The CDR3 nucleotides read TGTGCCAGCAGTTCTCTCCTCTCTGGAAACACCATATATTTT.